The 14 T cell receptor beta chains given below trace back to one sample, sequenced in a study of Ad26.COV2.S vaccination and SARS-CoV-2 variants. Noted treatment: approximately 18 received Ad26.COV2.S at low or high dose, single or two shots; about 5 received placebo; per-sample allocation not given. Repertoires come from day 63 after the first vaccine or placebo injection. Data came from immunoSEQ multiplex PCR; TCRdb stores just in-frame clones and leaves some out. The data contain around 450,000 clones, approximately 92% of them singletons. The source was peripheral blood, collected in a trial of Ad26.COV2.S vaccine versus placebo. These receptors were collected from a person aged 18 to 59 who received the Ad26.COV2.S COVID-19 vaccine or a placebo.

This clone appeared a few times. The chain has TRBV6-5 and TRBJ2-7; TRBD2 might be the D (6 bases). The CDR3 consists of 14 residues. Germline CDR1 is MNHEY and CDR2 is SVGAGI. Trimming removed 2 bases from V and 7 bases from J, with 15 bases in between. The CDR3 region has the DNA TGTGCCAGCAGTTACACCAGGACCGGAGGGGAGCAGTACTTC. Amino acids: CASSYTRTGGEQYF.

This chain connects TRBV7-2 to TRBJ2-1; weak D call: TRBD1 (8 bases). CDR1 is SGHTA, CDR2 FQGNSA, per germline. The V end was cut by 5 bases, the J end by 8 bases, with 13 bases between. The CDR3 extends over 13 amino acids. Here the CDR3 reads CASSGGGQDEQFF. The CDR3 DNA sequence: TGTGCCAGCAGCGGCGGGGGACAGGATGAGCAGTTCTTC.

The CDR3 reads CASRLQGRDYGYTF. The CDR3 bases are TGTGCCAGCAGATTACAGGGCAGGGACTATGGCTACACCTTC. The chain has TRBV28 and TRBJ1-2, with D tentatively TRBD1 (6 bases). V lost 6 bases and J 3 bases, leaving 14 bases between the germline ends. Germline CDR1 is MDHEN and CDR2 is SYDVKM. This CDR3 spans 14 amino acids.

The rearrangement uses TRBV24-1 and TRBJ2-5; D remains unclear. The V end lost 3 bases, the J end lost 3 bases, and 4 bases lay between the germline ends. The germline V gene has CDR1 KGHDR and CDR2 SFDVKD. The CDR3 runs 12 residues. CDR3: CATSDPKETQYF. In DNA, the CDR3 is TGTGCCACCAGTGATCCTAAAGAGACCCAGTACTTC.

V and J are TRBV7-2 and TRBJ2-1, with unresolved D. The CDR3 loop spans 13 amino acids. Germline V lookup: CDR1 SGHTA, CDR2 FQGNSA. Trimming stripped 1 base from V and 3 bases from J, with 4 bases between. CDR3 residues: CASSLEFYNEQFF. The CDR3 nucleotides read TGTGCCAGCAGCTTAGAGTTCTACAATGAGCAGTTCTTC.

This chain connects TRBV5-6 to TRBJ2-1; possibly TRBD1 for D (5 bases). Germline loops: CDR1 SGHDT, CDR2 YYEEEE. Between the trimmed V and J ends, which lost 4 bases and 6 bases, there was a span of 11 bases. The CDR3 is 13 amino acids. This CDR3 is CASSGARSNEQFF. In DNA form, the CDR3 reads TGTGCCAGCAGCGGGGCCCGGTCCAATGAGCAGTTCTTC.

This chain joins TRBV3-1 (or the pseudogene TRBV3-2) and TRBJ1-1; maybe TRBD1 (5 bases). This CDR3 spans 15 amino acids. V gave up 6 bases and J gave up 8 bases, with 22 bases separating them. Germline V CDR1 and CDR2: LGHDT, YNNKEL (reference sequence). In nucleotides, the CDR3 is TGTGCCAGCAGTCACGACGGGGGACCCCCGGCGGAAGCTTTCTTT. This encodes CASSHDGGPPAEAFF.

The V call is TRBV5-1, the J call TRBJ1-1; D is unresolved. Germline loops: CDR1 SGHRS, CDR2 YFSETQ. CDR3 length equals 14 residues. Trimming took 0 bases from V and 6 from J, leaving 12 bases between them. CDR3 amino acids: CASSLASSRAEAFF. The CDR3 DNA is TGCGCCAGCAGCTTGGCCAGCTCCCGCGCTGAAGCTTTCTTT.

For the CDR3, the DNA is TGTGCCATCAGTGAAGGGGCCAGGCAGAGCACAGATACGCAGTATTTT. The encoded protein is CAISEGARQSTDTQYF. The rearrangement joins TRBV10-3 to TRBJ2-3, with a possible D match to TRBD1 (5 bases). Germline V CDR1 and CDR2: ENHRY, SYGVKD. This CDR3 has 16 residues. Trimming left V 3 bases short and J 0 bases short, with 13 bases between.

This clone was seen once. Written as DNA, the CDR3 is TGTGCCAGCAGCGCCGATGGAGTAAAGAGCATCTACGAGCAGTACGTC. This gives the protein CASSADGVKSIYEQYV. V gene TRBV9 combines with J gene TRBJ2-7; D not certain. Per germline, CDR1 SGDLS and CDR2 YYNGEE. Trimming left V 3 bases short and J 3 bases short, with 19 bases between. The length of the CDR3 is 16 residues.

This chain uses TRBV5-1 with TRBJ1-3; D gene unclear. The CDR3 is made up of 15 amino acids. Germline CDR1 and CDR2: SGHRS and YFSETQ. The ends were cut back, 4 bases at V and 1 base at J, with 12 bases in the middle. CDR3 sequence reads: CASSPVGFSGNTIYF. The CDR3 coding sequence is TGCGCCAGCAGCCCGGTGGGATTTTCTGGAAACACCATATATTTT.

The rearrangement uses TRBV24-1 and TRBJ2-1; 7 bases fit TRBD1. The CDR3 has 16 amino acids. V shed 0 bases, J shed 7 bases, and the junction held 8 bases outside the gene matches. Per germline, CDR1 KGHDR and CDR2 SFDVKD. The CDR3 region has the DNA TGTGCCACCAGTGATTTGAACAGGGGTAGTCGGAATGAGCAGTTCTTC. It codes for CATSDLNRGSRNEQFF.

The chain is built from TRBV15 and TRBJ2-2, with D possibly being TRBD1 (5 bases). The V gene's germline CDR1 is LNHNV and CDR2 YYDKDF (reference sequence). The V gene lost 4 bases and the J gene lost 4 bases, with 19 bases spanning the gap. This CDR3 comprises 17 residues. CDR3 nucleotide sequence: TGTGCCACCAGCACTCCAGCCGTCTTGGGGCCCACCGGGGAGCTGTTTTTT. Translated: CATSTPAVLGPTGELFF.

The V call is TRBV19, the J call TRBJ1-2; no firm D call. The CDR3 extends over 13 amino acids. Trimming pared 7 bases from V and 8 bases from J, leaving 17 bases between. Germline V gene lookup returns CDR1 LNHDA and CDR2 SQIVND (reference sequence). The CDR3 loop is CASNGYMVGGYTF. The CDR3 nucleotides are TGTGCCAGTAACGGGTACATGGTTGGGGGCTACACCTTC.